This T cell receptor (beta chain) was documented in a study of blood T cell repertoires in COVID-19. The overall study: The United States, Italy and Spain supplied acute and convalescent COVID-19 samples. The cDNA or gDNA used as material had been derived from T cells, B-cell-depleted T cells, or PBMCs.

Germline CDR1 is SGHKS and CDR2 is YYEKEE (reference sequence). V was clipped by 3 bases and J by 7 bases; unmatched bases: 7. The CDR3 consists of 15 residues. Original methodology: Reference gene primer amplification in the assay estimated nucleated cell counts. The protocol was immunoSEQ multiplex PCR, while the TCRdb copy is restricted to in-frame clones and leaves out a portion. V and J calls and clone size are copied from that table; D and trimming were computed from the DNA. The top ten hold more than 5.5% of the sample, which has around 81,000 clones, nearly 90% seen once. Material: peripheral blood. The V gene is TRBV5-5, the J gene TRBJ2-1, with TRBD2 identical over 10 bases. The source is a man in his 70s with acute or convalescent COVID-19. The CDR3 region is CASSSSGRAPNEQFF. The CDR3 DNA reads TGTGCCAGCAGCTCCAGCGGGAGGGCCCCGAATGAGCAGTTCTTC.